Listed below are T cell receptor beta chains from one sample, sequenced in a study of human T cells and chemical hapten exposure. TCRdb independently ran MiXCR on the reads; one entry per CDR3 protein. The sample lists about 120,000 distinct CDR3 sequences, over 6.5% occurring once. What was sequenced was whole blood. The receptor set was obtained from a human donor in good health. Some clones in this sample may be carry-over from other donors' samples. The CDR3 runs from the conserved cysteine through the conserved F or W. Each record gives: clone size, J gene, D gene, V gene, CDR3 protein, CDR3 DNA. A D gene is named only where the DNA matches it firmly. Not all rows give a size; the values are once, few, many and, for expanded clones, a class.

many	TRBJ1-1	NA	TRBV18	CASSPPVALKNTEAFF	TGTGCCAGCTCACCCCCGGTAGCTCTAAAAAACACTGAAGCTTTCTTT
many	TRBJ2-7	NA	TRBV6-1	CASSEMWTAYEQYF	TGTGCCAGCAGTGAAATGTGGACAGCCTACGAGCAGTACTTC
few	TRBJ2-3	TRBD2	TRBV5-6	CASSLGTGGDTQYF	TGTGCCAGCAGCTTAGGAACGGGAGGGGATACGCAGTATTTT
many	TRBJ2-7	NA	TRBV7-2	CASSLWNPTSYEQYF	TGTGCCAGCAGCTTGTGGAATCCAACTTCCTACGAGCAGTACTTC
NA	TRBJ1-6	NA	TRBV5-1	CASSLDPGAPSPLHF	TGCGCCAGCAGCTTGGACCCGGGGGCGCCTTCACCCCTCCACTTT
NA	TRBJ2-7	TRBD2	TRBV3-1	CASSQDGLAGPSSYEQYF	TGTGCCAGCAGCCAAGATGGTCTAGCGGGACCAAGCTCCTACGAGCAGTACTTC
many	TRBJ1-1	NA	TRBV9	CASSVAGEGRGTEAFF	TGTGCCAGCAGCGTAGCAGGGGAGGGACGAGGCACTGAAGCTTTCTTT
few	TRBJ1-1	NA	TRBV18	CASSPPMPGERVNTEAFF	TGTGCCAGCTCACCACCGATGCCAGGGGAAAGGGTGAACACTGAAGCTTTCTTT
few	TRBJ1-3	NA	TRBV12-3/TRBV12-4	CASSLVGGAGNTIYF	TGTGCCAGCAGTTTGGTGGGGGGCGCCGGAAACACCATATATTTT
NA	TRBJ2-7	NA	TRBV3-1	CASSQGMGAYEQYF	TGTGCCAGCAGCCAAGGTATGGGGGCCTACGAGCAGTACTTC
many	TRBJ2-1	TRBD1	TRBV10-3	CAIRSRDRDGNNEQFF	TGTGCCATCAGGTCCCGGGACAGGGATGGGAACAATGAGCAGTTCTTC
many	TRBJ2-7	NA	TRBV6-5	CASSYSYGTYEQYF	TGTGCCAGCAGTTACTCGTACGGGACCTACGAGCAGTACTTC
few	TRBJ2-2	TRBD2	TRBV5-1	CASTSTSENTGELFF	TGCGCCAGCACCTCAACTAGCGAGAACACCGGGGAGCTGTTTTTT
NA	TRBJ2-6	NA	TRBV7-9	CASSFRWSGANVLTF	TGTGCCAGCAGCTTCAGGTGGTCTGGGGCCAACGTCCTGACTTTC
many	TRBJ2-7	NA	TRBV12-5	CASGLAGSPPYEQYF	TGTGCTAGTGGTTTGGCCGGGAGCCCTCCCTACGAGCAGTACTTC
many	TRBJ1-5	TRBD1	TRBV18	CASSSRTRDRGNQPQHF	TGTGCCAGCTCATCACGAACCCGGGACAGGGGTAATCAGCCCCAGCATTTT
NA	TRBJ2-6	TRBD1	TRBV5-8	CASSFRGQGVSGANVLTF	TGTGCCAGCAGCTTTAGGGGACAGGGAGTGTCTGGGGCCAACGTCCTGACTTTC
NA	TRBJ2-2	NA	TRBV7-9	CASSSKGQTTGELFF	TGTGCCAGCAGCTCCAAAGGGCAGACCACCGGGGAGCTGTTTTTT
many	TRBJ2-1	NA	TRBV5-5	CASSLAGVDEQFF	TGTGCCAGCAGCTTGGCCGGGGTCGATGAGCAGTTCTTC
few	TRBJ1-2	NA	TRBV18	CASSPDYGYTF	TGTGCCAGCTCACCAGACTATGGCTACACCTTC
few	TRBJ1-5	TRBD1	TRBV3-1	CASSSTGFNQPQHF	TGTGCCAGCAGCTCGACAGGGTTCAATCAGCCCCAGCATTTT
many	TRBJ2-1	NA	TRBV7-8	CASSPKAGSANEQFF	TGTGCCAGCAGCCCGAAGGCGGGGTCGGCGAATGAGCAGTTCTTC
few	TRBJ1-2	NA	TRBV5-1	CASSLVERGDYGYTF	TGCGCCAGCAGCTTGGTCGAACGTGGGGACTATGGCTACACCTTC
NA	TRBJ2-1	NA	TRBV6-1	CASMYGLLQFF	TGTGCCAGCATGTACGGGTTATTGCAGTTCTTC
many	TRBJ1-2	TRBD1	TRBV10-3	CAISESTGGRNYGYTF	TGTGCCATCAGTGAGTCGACAGGGGGCCGAAACTATGGCTACACCTTC
many	TRBJ2-3	NA	TRBV6-5	CASSYSRGPDTQYF	TGTGCCAGCAGTTACTCGCGGGGGCCAGATACGCAGTATTTT
many	TRBJ2-3	TRBD2	TRBV15	CATFEGLAAPLTDTQYF	TGTGCCACCTTTGAGGGACTAGCGGCCCCCCTGACAGATACGCAGTATTTT
few	TRBJ2-7	NA	TRBV29-1	CSVAVREHYEQYF	TGCAGCGTTGCGGTCAGGGAGCACTACGAGCAGTACTTC
few	TRBJ2-3	NA	TRBV10-1	CASSESADTQYF	TGCGCCAGCAGTGAGTCGGCAGATACGCAGTATTTT
many	TRBJ2-1	TRBD2	TRBV12-3/TRBV12-4	CASSWGLAGEVGEQFF	TGTGCCAGCAGTTGGGGACTAGCGGGAGAAGTTGGTGAGCAGTTCTTC
NA	TRBJ2-3	NA	TRBV5-1	CASSLPPTGVTDTQYF	TGCGCCAGCAGCCTGCCCCCGACCGGGGTCACAGATACGCAGTATTTT
NA	TRBJ2-3	NA	TRBV2	CATIGPSGNTDTQYF	TGTGCCACCATTGGGCCCAGCGGTAACACAGATACGCAGTATTTT
few	TRBJ1-1	NA	TRBV15	CATSRDRAMNTEAFF	TGTGCCACCAGCAGAGACAGGGCGATGAACACTGAAGCTTTCTTT
NA	TRBJ2-1	NA	TRBV5-1	CASSLPSGDNEQFF	TGCGCCAGCAGCTTGCCCTCGGGAGACAATGAGCAGTTCTTC
many	TRBJ1-5	NA	TRBV7-2	CASSLQGNQPQHF	TGTGCCAGCAGCTTACAGGGGAATCAGCCCCAGCATTTT
NA	TRBJ2-7	NA	TRBV11-2	CASGTAYEQYF	TGTGCCAGCGGAACAGCCTACGAGCAGTACTTC
NA	TRBJ2-3	TRBD2	TRBV7-6	CASSFGLAGPSTDTQYF	TGTGCCAGCAGCTTCGGACTAGCGGGACCTAGCACAGATACGCAGTATTTT
NA	TRBJ2-1	TRBD2	TRBV4-3	CASSQDGSGGSAYNEQFF	TGCGCCAGCAGCCAAGATGGTAGCGGGGGCTCTGCCTACAATGAGCAGTTCTTC
NA	TRBJ2-7	NA	TRBV4-2	CASSQDASYKQYF	TGCGCCAGCAGCCAAGACGCCTCCTACAAGCAGTACTTC
few	TRBJ2-3	NA	TRBV7-9	CASSKDILGTDTQYF	TGTGCCAGCAGCAAGGACATTTTAGGCACAGATACGCAGTATTTT
few	TRBJ2-7	TRBD2	TRBV27	CASRTKAGGEQYF	TGTGCCAGCAGAACCAAGGCGGGGGGCGAGCAGTACTTC
many	TRBJ1-2	NA	TRBV19	CASLSPGSYGYTF	TGTGCCAGCCTCTCACCAGGATCCTATGGCTACACCTTC
few	TRBJ2-5	TRBD1	TRBV6-1	CASSATGTGEETQYF	TGTGCCAGCAGTGCGACCGGGACAGGGGAAGAGACCCAGTACTTC
many	TRBJ1-2	NA	TRBV7-2	CASSLMPTVEAYGYTF	TGTGCCAGCAGCCTTATGCCGACAGTTGAGGCCTATGGCTACACCTTC
few	TRBJ2-3	NA	TRBV6-2/TRBV6-3	CASSPLTQGLGTDTQYF	TGTGCCAGCAGCCCTCTTACTCAGGGCCTTGGCACAGATACGCAGTATTTT
many	TRBJ1-4	TRBD1	TRBV7-9	CASSLAAGQGNEKLFF	TGTGCCAGCAGCTTAGCCGCGGGACAGGGTAATGAAAAACTGTTTTTT
few	TRBJ2-1	TRBD2	TRBV19	CASRTSGSVSGNEQFF	TGTGCCAGTAGGACTAGCGGGAGTGTATCGGGGAATGAGCAGTTCTTC
many	TRBJ2-5	NA	TRBV10-1	CASSRASQETQYF	TGCGCCAGCAGCCGGGCCTCCCAAGAGACCCAGTACTTC
NA	TRBJ2-5	NA	TRBV20-1	CSARDTPGRQETQYF	TGCAGTGCTAGAGACACCCCGGGGAGACAAGAGACCCAGTACTTC
few	TRBJ2-5	NA	TRBV7-9	CASSLSFSLYQETQYF	TGTGCCAGCAGCTTATCCTTCTCTTTGTACCAAGAGACCCAGTACTTC
many	TRBJ1-2	NA	TRBV27	CASSLAGHYGYTF	TGTGCCAGCAGTTTGGCGGGGCACTATGGCTACACCTTC